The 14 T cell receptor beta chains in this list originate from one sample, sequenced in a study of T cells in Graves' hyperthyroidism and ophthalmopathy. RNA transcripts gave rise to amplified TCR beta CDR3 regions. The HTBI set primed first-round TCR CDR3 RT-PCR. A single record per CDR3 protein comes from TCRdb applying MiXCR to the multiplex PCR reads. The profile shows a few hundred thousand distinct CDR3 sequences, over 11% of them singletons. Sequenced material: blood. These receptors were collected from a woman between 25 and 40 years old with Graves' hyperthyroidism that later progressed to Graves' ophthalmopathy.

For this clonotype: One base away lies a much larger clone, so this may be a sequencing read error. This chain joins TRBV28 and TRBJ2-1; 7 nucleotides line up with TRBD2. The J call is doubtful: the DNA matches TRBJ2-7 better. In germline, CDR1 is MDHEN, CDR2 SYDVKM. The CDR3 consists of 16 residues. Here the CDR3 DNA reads TGTGCCAGCATAGGCCTAGCGGCCGGATCCTACAATGAGCAGTACTTC. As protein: CASIGLAAGSYNEQYF.

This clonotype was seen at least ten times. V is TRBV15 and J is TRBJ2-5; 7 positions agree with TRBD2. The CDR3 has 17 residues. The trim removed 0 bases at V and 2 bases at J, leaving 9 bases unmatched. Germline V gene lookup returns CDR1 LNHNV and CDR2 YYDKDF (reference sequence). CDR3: CATSRDYREVKQETQYF. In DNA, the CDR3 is TGTGCCACCAGCAGAGATTATCGGGAGGTGAAACAAGAGACCCAGTACTTC.

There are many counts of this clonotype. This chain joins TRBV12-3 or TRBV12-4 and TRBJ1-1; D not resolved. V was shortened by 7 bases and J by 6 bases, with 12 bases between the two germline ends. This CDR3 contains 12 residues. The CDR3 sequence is CASTFAGAEAFF. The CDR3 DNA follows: TGTGCCAGCACCTTCGCGGGAGCTGAAGCTTTCTTT.

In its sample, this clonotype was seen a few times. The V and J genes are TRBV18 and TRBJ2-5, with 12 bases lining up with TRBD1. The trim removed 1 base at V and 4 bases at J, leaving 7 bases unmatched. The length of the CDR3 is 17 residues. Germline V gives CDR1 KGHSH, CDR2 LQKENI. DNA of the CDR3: TGTGCCAGCTCACCACGGGGCCTGGGACAGGGGGCAGAGACCCAGTACTTC. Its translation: CASSPRGLGQGAETQYF.

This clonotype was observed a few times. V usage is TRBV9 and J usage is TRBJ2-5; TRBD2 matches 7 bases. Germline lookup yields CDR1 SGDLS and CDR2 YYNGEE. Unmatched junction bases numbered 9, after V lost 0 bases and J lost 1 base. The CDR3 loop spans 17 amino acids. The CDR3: CASSVGWAGVAQETQYF. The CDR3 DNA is TGTGCCAGCAGCGTAGGGTGGGCGGGAGTGGCCCAAGAGACCCAGTACTTC. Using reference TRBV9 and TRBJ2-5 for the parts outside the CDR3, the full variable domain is DSGVTQTPKHLITATGQRVTLRCSPRSGDLSVYWYQQSLDQGLQFLIQYYNGEERAKGNILERFSAQQFPDLHSELNLSSLELGDSALYFCASSVGWAGVAQETQYFGPGTRLLVL.

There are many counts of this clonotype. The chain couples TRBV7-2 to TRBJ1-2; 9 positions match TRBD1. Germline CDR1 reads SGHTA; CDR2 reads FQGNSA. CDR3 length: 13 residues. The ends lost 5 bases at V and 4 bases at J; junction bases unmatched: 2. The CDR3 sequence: CASSTTGGYGYTF. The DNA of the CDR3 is TGTGCCAGCAGCACGACAGGGGGCTATGGCTACACCTTC.

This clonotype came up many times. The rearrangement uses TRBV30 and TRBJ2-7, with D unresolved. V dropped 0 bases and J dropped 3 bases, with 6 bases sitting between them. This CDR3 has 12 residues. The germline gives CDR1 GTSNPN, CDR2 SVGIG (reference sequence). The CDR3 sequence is CAWSVYGYEQYF. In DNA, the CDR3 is TGTGCCTGGAGTGTATACGGCTACGAGCAGTACTTC.

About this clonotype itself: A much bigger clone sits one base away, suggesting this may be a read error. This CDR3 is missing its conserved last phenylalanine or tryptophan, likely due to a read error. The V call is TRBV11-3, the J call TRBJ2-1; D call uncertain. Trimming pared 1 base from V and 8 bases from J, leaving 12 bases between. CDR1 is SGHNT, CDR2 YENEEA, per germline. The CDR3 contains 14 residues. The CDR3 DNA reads TGTGCCAGCAGCTTAGCGGCCCGTAGGGATGAGCAGTTCTCC. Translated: CASSLAARRDEQFS.

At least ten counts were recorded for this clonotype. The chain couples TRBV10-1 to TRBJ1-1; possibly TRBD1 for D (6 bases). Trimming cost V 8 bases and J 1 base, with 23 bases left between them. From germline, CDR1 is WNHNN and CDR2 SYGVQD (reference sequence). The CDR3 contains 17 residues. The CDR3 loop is CASLIRQDLPPNTEAFF. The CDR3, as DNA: TGCGCCAGCCTTATTAGACAGGACCTCCCCCCGAACACTGAAGCTTTCTTT.

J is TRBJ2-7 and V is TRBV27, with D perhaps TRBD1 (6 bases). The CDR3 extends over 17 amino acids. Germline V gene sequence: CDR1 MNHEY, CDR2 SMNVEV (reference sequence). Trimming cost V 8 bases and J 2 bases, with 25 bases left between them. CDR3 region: CASREQGRQISTYEQYF. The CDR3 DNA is TGTGCCAGCCGAGAGCAGGGGCGCCAGATCTCCACCTACGAGCAGTACTTC.

CDR3 nucleotide sequence: TGTGCCACCAGCACTCGCCCATCCCCAGAGACCCAGTACTTC. It codes for CATSTRPSPETQYF. The chain employs TRBV15 and TRBJ2-5, with D uncertain. CDR3 length: 14 amino acids. Germline V gene data show CDR1 as LNHNV and CDR2 as YYDKDF (reference sequence). Trimming stripped 4 bases from V and 4 bases from J, with 13 bases between.

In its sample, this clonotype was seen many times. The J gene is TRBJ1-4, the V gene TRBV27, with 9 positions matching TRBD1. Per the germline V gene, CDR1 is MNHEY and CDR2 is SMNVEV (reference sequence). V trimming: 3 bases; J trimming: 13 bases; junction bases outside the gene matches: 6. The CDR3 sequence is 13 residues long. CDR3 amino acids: CASSFQGQGGLFF. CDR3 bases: TGTGCCAGCAGTTTCCAGGGACAGGGAGGACTGTTTTTT.

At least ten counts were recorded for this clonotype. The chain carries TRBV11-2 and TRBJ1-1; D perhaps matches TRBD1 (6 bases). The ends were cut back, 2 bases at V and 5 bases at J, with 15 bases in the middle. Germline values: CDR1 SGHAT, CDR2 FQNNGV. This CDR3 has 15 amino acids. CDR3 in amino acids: CASSLSTGASTEAFF. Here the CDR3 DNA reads TGTGCCAGCAGCTTATCGACAGGCGCATCTACTGAAGCTTTCTTT. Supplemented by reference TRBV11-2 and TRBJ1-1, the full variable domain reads EAGVAQSPRYKIIEKRQSVAFWCNPISGHATLYWYQQILGQGPKLLIQFQNNGVVDDSQLPKDRFSAERLKGVDSTLKIQPAKLEDSAVYLCASSLSTGASTEAFFGQGTRLTVV.

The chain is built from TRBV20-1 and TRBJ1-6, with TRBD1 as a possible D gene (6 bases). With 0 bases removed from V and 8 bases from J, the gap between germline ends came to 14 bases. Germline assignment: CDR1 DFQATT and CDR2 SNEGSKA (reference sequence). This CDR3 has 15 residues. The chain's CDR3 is CSARDRGATYSPLHF. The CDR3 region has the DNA TGCAGTGCTAGAGATAGGGGGGCGACGTATTCACCCCTCCACTTT.